This entry concerns a single TCR beta chain. This clonotype has just one count. No cognate antigen has been identified for it. Base qualities are not recorded, but no much larger clone differs from it by a single base. A lone read is weak support. The data stem from a study of blood T cells in healthy people across ages (dated by TCRdb to the mid-2010s). In the study overall: Template switching captured roughly one uniquely barcoded TCR beta cDNA molecule per two T cells in model experiments. Age-related changes in TCR beta repertoire diversity were measured in the study by deep sequencing normalized with unique cDNA molecular identifiers. Four age groups were formed from the donors: young (average 16 years), middle-aged (just under 40), aged (roughly 56) and long-lived (around 82). To avoid experimental bias, donors of different ages were spread randomly across the sequencing lanes. For two donors (one aged 18 to 30 and one aged 80 or older), the study analyzed two additional independent replicas of 1 million unique cDNA reads from the same blood draw. The paper's findings and limits, for the study overall: A strong correlation was found between observed TCR beta diversity and the percentage of naive T cells measured by flow cytometry. Compared with the aged group, more naive CD4+ T cells, fewer expanded clones and increased TCR diversity were shown by the long-lived group, suggesting age selection. Estimates of total diversity based on one million sequenced T cells were considered lower bounds and underestimates. Bulk unsorted PBMC profiling prevented conclusive comparison of naive and antigen-experienced compartments. Because the CMV infection status of the donors was unknown, age-related changes in expanded clonotypes may potentially have been confounded. As age increased, observed TCR beta diversity per million T cells dropped in a roughly linear way, and a significant reduction was already evident by age about 40.

V lost 6 bases and J lost 1 base; the stretch between them is 12 bases long. There are 13 amino acids in the CDR3, from cysteine to phenylalanine inclusive. Only the CDR3 region is kept as DNA, spanning 39 bases read in frame from base 1. From a lookup of the germline V gene, CDR1 and CDR2 are SQVTM and ANQGSEA. Library preparation employed 5' RACE. TCRdb names Illumina HiSeq 2500 as the instrument used. The second PCR ran for roughly 7 to 12 cycles and used a J-beta primer mix along with a sample-barcoded 5' primer. Each TCR beta cDNA molecule received a unique molecular identifier from a template-switch 5' adaptor carrying 12 random nucleotides. At least 3 million CDR3-containing paired-end reads were obtained from each sample. The Mint cDNA synthesis kit, primed by a TRBC-specific oligonucleotide, was used to synthesize first-strand cDNA from all RNA. After uracil-DNA glycosylase treatment, a first 18-cycle PCR used universal primers M1SS and BC2_uni_R on all cDNA. The study's processing was this. For normalization, 1 million high-quality reads, each with a distinct molecular identifier, were randomly selected from each sample. Reads with shared molecular identifiers were discarded instead of being binned into consensus sequences. CDR3 identification, clonotype clustering and error correction used MiTCR with a Q25 quality threshold and the strictest error-elimination algorithm. A nonparametric unseen species model with Euler transformation was used to estimate a lower bound on total TCR beta diversity. In-frame beta chains were kept once TCRdb had trimmed the public reads at Q25 with fastp and called clones with MiXCR. Here each entry gathers all rows of one CDR3 protein and keeps the most common genes and DNA. TCRdb, rather than the study authors, made the V and J calls. The sample table shows about 1,800,000 distinct CDR3 sequences, and approximately 28% are seen once. The ten biggest clones cover less than 9.5% of the sample.

Systemically healthy Caucasian individuals from Russia, 39 in total and aged about 6 to 100 years, were included as donors. Approximately 10 milliliters of peripheral blood were collected from each donor into EDTA-treated Vacutainer tubes. PBMCs were isolated by Ficoll-Paque density-gradient centrifugation, with at least 6 million obtained per sample. Trizol reagent was used to extract total RNA from the PBMCs, yielding at least 5 micrograms per sample. The percentages of naive CD45RAhigh/CD27high T cells were determined by flow cytometry on a PBMC aliquot from every donor. The TCR was taken from a woman aged 25 to 39 in good health. The V and J segments used are TRBV29-1 and TRBJ1-1; 5 matching bases give a weak D call of TRBD1. The sample was blood. The CDR3 region reads CSVALGGNTEAFF. The sequenced DNA: TGCAGCGTCGCCCTGGGGGGGAACACTGAAGCTTTCTTT.